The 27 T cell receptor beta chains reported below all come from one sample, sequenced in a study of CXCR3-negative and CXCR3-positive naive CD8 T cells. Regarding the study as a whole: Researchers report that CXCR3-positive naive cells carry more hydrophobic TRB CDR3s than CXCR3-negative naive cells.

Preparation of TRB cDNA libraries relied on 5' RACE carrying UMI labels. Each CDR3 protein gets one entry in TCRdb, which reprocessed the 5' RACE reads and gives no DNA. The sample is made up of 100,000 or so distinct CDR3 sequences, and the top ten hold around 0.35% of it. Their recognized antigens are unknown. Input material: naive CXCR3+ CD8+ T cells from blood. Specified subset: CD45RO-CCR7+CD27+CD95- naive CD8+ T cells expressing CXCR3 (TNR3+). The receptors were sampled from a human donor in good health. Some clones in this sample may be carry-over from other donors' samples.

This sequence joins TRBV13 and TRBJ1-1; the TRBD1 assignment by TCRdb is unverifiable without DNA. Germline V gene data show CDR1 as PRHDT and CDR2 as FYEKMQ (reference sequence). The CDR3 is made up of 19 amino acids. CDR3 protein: CASSFLPTPLTGAGTEAFF.

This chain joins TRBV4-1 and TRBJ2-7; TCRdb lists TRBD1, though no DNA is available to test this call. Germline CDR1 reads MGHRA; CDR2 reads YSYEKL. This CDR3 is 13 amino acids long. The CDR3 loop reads CASSFGTGYEQYF.

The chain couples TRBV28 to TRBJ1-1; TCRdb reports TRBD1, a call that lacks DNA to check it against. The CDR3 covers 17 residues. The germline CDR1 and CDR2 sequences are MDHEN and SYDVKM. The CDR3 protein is CASSLYPRTEGNTEAFF.

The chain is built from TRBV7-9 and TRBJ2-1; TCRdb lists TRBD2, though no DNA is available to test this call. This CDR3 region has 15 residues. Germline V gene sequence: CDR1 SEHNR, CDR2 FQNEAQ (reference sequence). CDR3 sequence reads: CASSLMASGGNEQFF.

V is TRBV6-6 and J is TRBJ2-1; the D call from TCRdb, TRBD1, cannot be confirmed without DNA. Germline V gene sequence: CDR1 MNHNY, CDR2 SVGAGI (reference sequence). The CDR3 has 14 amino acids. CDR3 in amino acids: CASHPGRGLGEQFF.

The CDR3 sequence is CATSRDLSGGNTEAFF. The chain recombines TRBV15 with TRBJ1-1; with no DNA, the TCRdb D assignment of TRBD1 cannot be verified. The CDR3 runs to 16 residues. Germline CDR1 is LNHNV and CDR2 is YYDKDF (reference sequence).

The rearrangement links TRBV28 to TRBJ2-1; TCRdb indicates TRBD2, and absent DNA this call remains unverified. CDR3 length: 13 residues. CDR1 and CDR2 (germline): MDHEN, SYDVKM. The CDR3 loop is CASSSHGLSEQFF.

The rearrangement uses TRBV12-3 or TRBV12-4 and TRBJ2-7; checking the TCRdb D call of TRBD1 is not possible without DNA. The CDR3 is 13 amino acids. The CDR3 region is CASSFVPYSEQYF.

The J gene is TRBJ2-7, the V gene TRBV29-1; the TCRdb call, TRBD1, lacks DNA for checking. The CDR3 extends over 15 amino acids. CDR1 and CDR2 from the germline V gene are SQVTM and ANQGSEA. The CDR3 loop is CSVEEAGVSSYEQYF.

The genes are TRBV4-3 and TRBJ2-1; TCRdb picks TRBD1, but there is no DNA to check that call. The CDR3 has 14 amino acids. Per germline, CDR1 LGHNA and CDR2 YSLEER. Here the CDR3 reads CASSQDRVGREQFF.

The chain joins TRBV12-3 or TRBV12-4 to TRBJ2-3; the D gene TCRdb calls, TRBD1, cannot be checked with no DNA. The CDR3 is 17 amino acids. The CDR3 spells CASTKTPGQFSQGTQYF.

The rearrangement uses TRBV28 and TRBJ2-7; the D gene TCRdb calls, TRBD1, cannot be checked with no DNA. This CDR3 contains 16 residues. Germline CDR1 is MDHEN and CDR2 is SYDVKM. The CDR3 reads CASSSTPGTGSYEQYF.

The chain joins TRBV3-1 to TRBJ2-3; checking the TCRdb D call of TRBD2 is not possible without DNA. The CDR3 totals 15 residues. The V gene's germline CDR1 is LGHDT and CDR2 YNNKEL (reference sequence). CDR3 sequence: CASRFSGVGTDTQYF.

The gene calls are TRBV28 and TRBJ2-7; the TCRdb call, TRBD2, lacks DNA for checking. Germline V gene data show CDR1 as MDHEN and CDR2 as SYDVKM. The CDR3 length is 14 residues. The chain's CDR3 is CASKRVIRGYEQYF.

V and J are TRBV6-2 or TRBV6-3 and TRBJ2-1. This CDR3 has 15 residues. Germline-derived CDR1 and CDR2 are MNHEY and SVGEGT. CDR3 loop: CASSYSVSIYNEQFF.

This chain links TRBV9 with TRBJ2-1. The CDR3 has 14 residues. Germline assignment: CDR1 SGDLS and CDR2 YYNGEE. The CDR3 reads CASSVASVNNEQFF.

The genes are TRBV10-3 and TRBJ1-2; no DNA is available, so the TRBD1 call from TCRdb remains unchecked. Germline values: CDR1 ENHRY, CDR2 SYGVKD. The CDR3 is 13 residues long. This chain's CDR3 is CATRDRGNYGYTF.

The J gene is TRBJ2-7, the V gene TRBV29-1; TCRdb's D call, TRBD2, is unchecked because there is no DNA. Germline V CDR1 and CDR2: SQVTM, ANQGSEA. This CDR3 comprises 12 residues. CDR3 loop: CSVVSGEIGQYF.

The CDR3 region is CASSMGQGAGETQYF. V and J are TRBV6-1 and TRBJ2-5; TCRdb proposes TRBD1, but this gene call is untestable without DNA. Germline V gene data show CDR1 as MNHNS and CDR2 as SASEGT. The CDR3 loop spans 15 amino acids.

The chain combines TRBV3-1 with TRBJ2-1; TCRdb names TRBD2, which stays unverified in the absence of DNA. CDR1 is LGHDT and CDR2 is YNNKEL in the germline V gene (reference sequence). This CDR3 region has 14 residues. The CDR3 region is CASSPRGSYNEQFF.

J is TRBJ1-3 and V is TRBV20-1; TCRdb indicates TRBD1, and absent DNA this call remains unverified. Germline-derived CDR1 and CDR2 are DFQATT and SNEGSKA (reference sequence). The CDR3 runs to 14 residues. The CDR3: CSARGLGVGNTIYF.

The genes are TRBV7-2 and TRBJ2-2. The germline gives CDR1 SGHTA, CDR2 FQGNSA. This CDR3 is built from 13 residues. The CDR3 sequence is CASSLMETGELFF.

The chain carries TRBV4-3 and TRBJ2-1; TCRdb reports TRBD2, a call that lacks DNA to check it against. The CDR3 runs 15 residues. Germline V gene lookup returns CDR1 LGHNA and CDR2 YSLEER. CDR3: CASSHYTGTANEQFF.

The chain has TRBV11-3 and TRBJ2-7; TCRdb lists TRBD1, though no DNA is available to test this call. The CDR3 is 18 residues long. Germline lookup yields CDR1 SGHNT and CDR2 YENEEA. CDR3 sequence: CASSLDPQGACSSYEQYF.

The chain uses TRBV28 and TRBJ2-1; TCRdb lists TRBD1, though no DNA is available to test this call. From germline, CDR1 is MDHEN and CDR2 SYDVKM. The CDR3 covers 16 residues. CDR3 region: CASTHSGTGSSNEQFF.

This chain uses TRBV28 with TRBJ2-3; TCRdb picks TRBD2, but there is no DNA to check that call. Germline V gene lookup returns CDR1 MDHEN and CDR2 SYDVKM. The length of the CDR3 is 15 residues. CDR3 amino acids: CASSFTSGGTDTQYF.

The CDR3 sequence is CASSSPGLEEETQYF. This rearrangement joins TRBV7-9 to TRBJ2-5; the TRBD2 assignment by TCRdb is unverifiable without DNA. The CDR3 spans 15 residues. Germline V lookup: CDR1 SEHNR, CDR2 FQNEAQ (reference sequence).